This T cell receptor beta chain derives from a study of shared clonotypes between healthy human individuals. About the study: Sampling drew on donors who were a couple of women and a few men aged 18 to 49.

The study drew all its donors from Caucasian adults living in Nashville, Tennessee. This clone appeared once. The V gene lost 6 bases and the J gene lost 7 bases, with 21 bases spanning the gap. CDR3 length: 15 residues. Looked up from germline, CDR1 is MDHEN and CDR2 is SYDVKM. Generated by immunoSEQ multiplex PCR, the TCRdb table keeps only in-frame clones and is missing some. The table records about 470,000 clones, 79% of them present only once. This TCR was recovered from a woman in her thirties or forties in good health. Some clones in this sample may be carry-over from other donors' samples. Sequenced material: PBMCs. The V and J genes are TRBV28 and TRBJ2-5, with a weak D call TRBD1 (6 bases). The CDR3 nucleotides read TGTGCCAGCAGCCCGGGACATCTGTCCTCTGGGACCCAGTACTTC. Its translation: CASSPGHLSSGTQYF.